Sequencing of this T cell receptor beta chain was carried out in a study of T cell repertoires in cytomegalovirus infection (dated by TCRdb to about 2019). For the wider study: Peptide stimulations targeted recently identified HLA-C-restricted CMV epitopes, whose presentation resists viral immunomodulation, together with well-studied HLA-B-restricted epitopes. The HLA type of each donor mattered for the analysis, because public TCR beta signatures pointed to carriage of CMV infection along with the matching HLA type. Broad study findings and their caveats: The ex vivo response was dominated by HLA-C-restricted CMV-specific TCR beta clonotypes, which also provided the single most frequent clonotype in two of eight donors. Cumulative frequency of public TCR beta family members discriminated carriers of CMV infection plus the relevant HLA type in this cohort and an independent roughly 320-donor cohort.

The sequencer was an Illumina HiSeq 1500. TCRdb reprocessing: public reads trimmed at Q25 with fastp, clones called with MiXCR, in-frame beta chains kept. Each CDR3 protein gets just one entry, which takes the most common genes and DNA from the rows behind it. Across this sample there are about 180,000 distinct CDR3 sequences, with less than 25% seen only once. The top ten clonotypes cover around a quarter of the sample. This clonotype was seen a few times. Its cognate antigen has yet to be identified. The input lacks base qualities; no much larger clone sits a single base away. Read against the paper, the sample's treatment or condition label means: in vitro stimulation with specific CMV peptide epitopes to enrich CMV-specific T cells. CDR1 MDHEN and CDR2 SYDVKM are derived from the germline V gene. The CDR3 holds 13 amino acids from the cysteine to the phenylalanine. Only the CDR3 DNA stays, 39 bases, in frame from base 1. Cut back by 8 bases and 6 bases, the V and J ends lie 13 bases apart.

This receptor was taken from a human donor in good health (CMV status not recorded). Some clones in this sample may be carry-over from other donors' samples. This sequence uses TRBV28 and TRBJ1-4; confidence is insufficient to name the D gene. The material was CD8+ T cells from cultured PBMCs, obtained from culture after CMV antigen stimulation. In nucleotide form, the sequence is TGTGCCAGCGCTGGGTATCGACATGAAAAACTGTTTTTT. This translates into CASAGYRHEKLFF. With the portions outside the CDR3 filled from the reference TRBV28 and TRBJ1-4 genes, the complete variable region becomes DVKVTQSSRYLVKRTGEKVFLECVQDMDHENMFWYRQDPGLGLRLIYFSYDVKMKEKGDIPEGYSVSREKKERFSLILESASTNQTSMYLCASAGYRHEKLFFGSGTQLSVL.